This T cell receptor beta chain was observed in a study of blood T cell repertoires in COVID-19. Study-wide background: Samples of COVID-19 (acute and convalescent) were obtained from the United States, Italy and Spain.

This CDR3 has 15 residues. CDR1 and CDR2 from the germline V gene are SGHAT and FQDESV (reference sequence). V was pared by 4 bases and J by 2 bases, with 4 bases of the junction left unmatched. This clone has only one observation. TCRdb keeps only in-frame clones here, not all; method: immunoSEQ multiplex PCR. The data show 450,000 or so clones, with 70% to 90% seen just once and 0.75% to 0.85% held by the top ten. This clonotype originated in a man between 18 and 35 years old with COVID-19, enrolled during active disease. V gene TRBV11-1 combines with J gene TRBJ2-3, with 9 bases aligning to TRBD2. Sequenced sample: peripheral blood. The CDR3 DNA follows: TGTGCCAGCAGCTCCCGGACTAGCGCCACAGATACGCAGTATTTT. Translating gives CASSSRTSATDTQYF.